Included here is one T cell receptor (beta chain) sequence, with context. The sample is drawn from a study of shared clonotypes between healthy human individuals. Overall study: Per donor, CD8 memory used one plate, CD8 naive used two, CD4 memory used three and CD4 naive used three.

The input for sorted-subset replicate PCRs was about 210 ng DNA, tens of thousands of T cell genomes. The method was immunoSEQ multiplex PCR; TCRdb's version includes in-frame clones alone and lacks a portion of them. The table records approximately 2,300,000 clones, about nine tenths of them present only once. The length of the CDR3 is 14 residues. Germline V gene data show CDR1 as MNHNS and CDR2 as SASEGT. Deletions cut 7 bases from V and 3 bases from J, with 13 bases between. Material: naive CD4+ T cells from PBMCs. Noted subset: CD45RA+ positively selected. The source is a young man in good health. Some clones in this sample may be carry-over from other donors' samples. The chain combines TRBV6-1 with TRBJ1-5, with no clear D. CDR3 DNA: TGTGCCAGCATAGAACAGAACTACAATCAGCCCCAGCATTTT. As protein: CASIEQNYNQPQHF.